In this sample, the clone carrying this T cell receptor (beta chain) turned up many times. The sample is drawn from a study of neurological immune-mediated disorders. TCRdb recomputed calls from the 5' RACE reads with MiXCR, one row per CDR3 protein. The table lists some 70,000 distinct CDR3 sequences, 3.4% of them singletons. CDR1 and CDR2 (germline): SGHDN, FVKESK. CDR3 size: 16 residues. Trimming took off 4 bases at V and 5 bases at J, with 17 bases between the two ends. Sequencing used PBMCs. This chain joins TRBV14 and TRBJ2-2, with D tentatively TRBD1 or TRBD2 (6 bases each). This sequence originates from a man aged 40-49 years with multiple sclerosis. The CDR3 DNA sequence: TGTGCCAGCAGCCGCATGGGACTCCAGGGGACCGGGGAGCTGTTTTTT. The encoded protein is CASSRMGLQGTGELFF. The variable domain in full, completed from reference TRBV14 and TRBJ2-2, reads EAGVTQFPSHSVIEKGQTVTLRCDPISGHDNLYWYRRVMGKEIKFLLHFVKESKQDESGMPNNRFLAERTGGTYSTLKVQPAELEDSGVYFCASSRMGLQGTGELFFGEGSRLTVL.